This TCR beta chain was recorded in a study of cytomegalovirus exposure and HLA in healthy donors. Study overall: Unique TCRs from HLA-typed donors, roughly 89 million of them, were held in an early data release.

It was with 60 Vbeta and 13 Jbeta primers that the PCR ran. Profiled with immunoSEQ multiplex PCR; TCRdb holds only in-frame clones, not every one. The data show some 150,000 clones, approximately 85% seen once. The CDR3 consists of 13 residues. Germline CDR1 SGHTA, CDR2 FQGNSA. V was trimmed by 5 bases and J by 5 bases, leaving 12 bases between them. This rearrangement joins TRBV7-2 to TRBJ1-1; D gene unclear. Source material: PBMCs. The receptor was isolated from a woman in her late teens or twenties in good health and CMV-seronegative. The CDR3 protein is CASSPLHSTEAFF. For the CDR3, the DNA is TGTGCCAGCAGCCCCCTGCACTCTACTGAAGCTTTCTTT. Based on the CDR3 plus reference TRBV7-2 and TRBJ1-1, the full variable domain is GAGVSQSPSNKVTEKGKDVELRCDPISGHTALYWYRQSLGQGLEFLIYFQGNSAPDKSGLPSDRFSAERTGGSVSTLTIQRTQQEDSAVYLCASSPLHSTEAFFGQGTRLTVV.